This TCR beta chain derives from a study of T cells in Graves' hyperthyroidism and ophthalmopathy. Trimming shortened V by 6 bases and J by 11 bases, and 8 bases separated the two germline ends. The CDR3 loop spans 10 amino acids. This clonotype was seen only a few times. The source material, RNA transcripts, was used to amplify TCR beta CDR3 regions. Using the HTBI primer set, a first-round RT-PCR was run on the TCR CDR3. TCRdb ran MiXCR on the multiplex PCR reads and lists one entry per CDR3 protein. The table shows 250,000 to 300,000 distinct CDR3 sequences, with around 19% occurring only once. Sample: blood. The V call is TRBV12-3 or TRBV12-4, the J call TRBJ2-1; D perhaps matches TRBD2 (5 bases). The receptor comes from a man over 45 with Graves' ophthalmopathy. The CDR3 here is CASSGVKQFF. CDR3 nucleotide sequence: TGTGCCAGCAGCGGGGTTAAGCAGTTCTTC.